These 30 T cell receptor beta chains were sequenced from one sample in a study of blood T cell repertoires in COVID-19. Some clones are missing from TCRdb's copy, which holds only in-frame ones; the method was immunoSEQ multiplex PCR. The sample lists about 250,000 clones, around 87% occurring once. Sample: PBMCs or T cells enriched from blood (not recorded which). The origin of the receptors is a woman aged 45-65 years who had recovered from COVID-19.

The chain is built from TRBV5-4 and TRBJ1-1, with D perhaps TRBD1 (5 bases). CDR3 length: 15 amino acids. The V end lost 3 bases, the J end lost 4 bases, and 16 bases lay between the germline ends. From germline, CDR1 is SGHNT and CDR2 YYREEE (reference sequence). In nucleotides, the CDR3 is TGTGCCAGCAGCTATCCAGGGAACCTCCTCACTGAAGCTTTCTTT. Amino acids: CASSYPGNLLTEAFF.

This clone was seen only a few times. The chain is built from TRBV6-2 or TRBV6-3 and TRBJ1-1; D not certain. V lost 6 bases and J lost 1, with 6 bases in between. This CDR3 has 12 amino acids. CDR1 and CDR2 (germline): MNHEY, SVGEGT. The CDR3 reads CASSSGNTEAFF. CDR3 bases: TGTGCCAGCAGCTCAGGGAACACTGAAGCTTTCTTT.

The chain joins TRBV24-1 to TRBJ2-2, with 11 bases identical to TRBD1. J gave up 4 bases and V 4 bases, and 4 bases lay outside the gene matches. From germline, CDR1 is KGHDR and CDR2 SFDVKD. There are 16 residues in the CDR3. The CDR3 loop is CATSDTGTGGTGELFF. The CDR3 DNA reads as TGTGCCACCAGTGACACCGGGACAGGGGGCACCGGGGAGCTGTTTTTT.

The gene calls are TRBV12-3 or TRBV12-4 and TRBJ1-2; no firm D call. With 6 bases removed from V and 13 bases from J, the gap between germline ends came to 21 bases. The CDR3 length is 13 residues. CDR3 sequence reads: CASSQEVERVPTF. Here the CDR3 DNA reads TGTGCCAGCAGCCAAGAAGTCGAGCGAGTTCCCACCTTC.

The CDR3 loop reads CASSPVWPGELFF. CDR3 in DNA: TGTGCCAGCAGCCCAGTATGGCCCGGGGAGCTGTTTTTT. The V and J genes are TRBV14 and TRBJ2-2; no clear D. V was clipped by 4 bases and J by 6 bases, with 9 bases between them. This CDR3 has 13 residues. CDR1 is SGHDN and CDR2 is FVKESK in the germline V gene.

This sequence joins TRBV10-3 and TRBJ1-6; a possible D gene is TRBD1 (6 bases). Trimming stripped 3 bases from V and 10 bases from J, with 16 bases between. Germline V CDR1 and CDR2: ENHRY, SYGVKD. This CDR3 is 15 amino acids long. CDR3 nucleotides: TGTGCCATCAGTGAACAGGGTCCGGATTCGTCACCCCTCCACTTT. It codes for CAISEQGPDSSPLHF.

The V and J genes are TRBV19 and TRBJ1-1; D is ambiguous. Trimming took off 5 bases at V and 7 bases at J, with 17 bases between the two ends. The CDR3 sequence is 14 residues long. Germline V gives CDR1 LNHDA, CDR2 SQIVND (reference sequence). DNA of the CDR3: TGTGCCAGTAGTGGGAGGACCGCTTCGAGTGAAGCTTTCTTT. Translated, it gives CASSGRTASSEAFF.

This chain connects TRBV9 to TRBJ2-3; TRBD2 aligns across 9 bases. CDR1 is SGDLS, CDR2 YYNGEE, per germline. The CDR3 runs 15 residues. J was trimmed by 4 bases and V by 4 bases; bases with no gene match: 7. The CDR3 sequence is CASSRTSERPDTQYF. CDR3 in DNA: TGTGCCAGCAGCAGGACTAGCGAGCGCCCAGATACGCAGTATTTT.

This chain uses TRBV27 with TRBJ2-4; 7 nucleotides agree with TRBD2. Germline assignment: CDR1 MNHEY and CDR2 SMNVEV (reference sequence). The V and J ends lost 5 bases and 0 bases, in that order; junction bases with no gene match: 7. The CDR3 extends over 16 amino acids. The CDR3 spells CASSPAWGGAKNIQYF. CDR3 bases: TGTGCCAGCAGTCCGGCCTGGGGGGGAGCCAAAAACATTCAGTACTTC.

The rearrangement uses TRBV15 and TRBJ2-5; 8 bases line up with TRBD1. The germline V gene encodes CDR1 LNHNV and CDR2 YYDKDF (reference sequence). The junction had 4 bases not matched to a gene; V was cut back by 0 bases and J by 1 base. This CDR3 has 16 amino acids. CDR3 sequence reads: CATSREYGQGQETQYF. CDR3 sequence (DNA): TGTGCCACCAGCAGAGAATATGGACAGGGCCAAGAGACCCAGTACTTC. The full variable domain, completed using reference TRBV15 and TRBJ2-5, is DAMVIQNPRYQVTQFGKPVTLSCSQTLNHNVMYWYQQKSSQAPKLLFHYYDKDFNNEADTPDNFQSRRPNTSFCFLDIRSPGLGDTAMYLCATSREYGQGQETQYFGPGTRLLVL.

This clone was recorded once. This sequence joins TRBV7-9 and TRBJ1-2; D is unresolved. This CDR3 is 13 amino acids long. Between the trimmed V and J ends, which lost 4 bases and 7 bases, there was a span of 13 bases. Germline values: CDR1 SEHNR, CDR2 FQNEAQ (reference sequence). CDR3 bases: TGTGCCAGCAGCTCCCAATTGATGAGTGGCTACACCTTC. Translating gives CASSSQLMSGYTF.

In its sample, this clone was seen once. This chain connects TRBV28 to TRBJ2-1, with 16 positions matching TRBD2. CDR1 is MDHEN and CDR2 is SYDVKM in the germline V gene. CDR3 length: 19 amino acids. V trimming: 6 bases; J trimming: 1 base; junction bases outside the gene matches: 9. Here the CDR3 reads CASSSPGLAGGPSYNEQFF. The CDR3 DNA sequence: TGTGCCAGCAGCTCCCCGGGACTAGCGGGAGGGCCTTCCTACAATGAGCAGTTCTTC.

This clone was observed a handful of times. The chain recombines TRBV6-5 with TRBJ1-1, with 11 nucleotides matching TRBD1. V dropped 5 bases and J dropped 3; count of bases not matched to a gene: 5. CDR3 size: 15 residues. Germline CDR1 and CDR2: MNHEY and SVGAGI. This CDR3 is CASSRGQGAYTEAFF. The DNA of the CDR3 is TGTGCCAGCAGTAGAGGACAGGGGGCGTACACTGAAGCTTTCTTT.

The chain recombines TRBV7-3 with TRBJ2-2; no clear D gene. V was shortened by 5 bases and J by 3 bases, with 4 bases between the two germline ends. CDR1 and CDR2 (germline): SGHTA, FQGTGA. CDR3 length: 12 residues. The CDR3: CASSTYTGELFF. CDR3 DNA sequence: TGTGCCAGCAGCACATACACCGGGGAGCTGTTTTTT. Combining the CDR3 with reference TRBV7-3 and TRBJ2-2 gives the whole variable domain GAGVSQTPSNKVTEKGKYVELRCDPISGHTALYWYRQSLGQGPEFLIYFQGTGAADDSGLPNDRFFAVRPEGSVSTLKIQRTERGDSAVYLCASSTYTGELFFGEGSRLTVL.

J is TRBJ2-7 and V is TRBV28; 7 bases line up with TRBD1. The V gene end was trimmed by 5 bases and the J gene end by 4 bases; junction bases not matched to a gene: 8. Germline V lookup: CDR1 MDHEN, CDR2 SYDVKM. This CDR3 spans 14 amino acids. In DNA form, the CDR3 reads TGTGCCAGCAGTATCCAAGACAGGGTTTACGAGCAGTACTTC. Translated, it gives CASSIQDRVYEQYF.

This rearrangement joins TRBV5-1 to TRBJ2-3, with 9 bases lining up with TRBD2. Trimming took 4 bases from V and 0 from J; bases not matched to a gene: 3. This CDR3 comprises 15 residues. Germline lookup yields CDR1 SGHRS and CDR2 YFSETQ. The DNA of the CDR3 is TGCGCCAGCAGCGATACTAGCGGGAGCACAGATACGCAGTATTTT. It codes for CASSDTSGSTDTQYF.

This clone was detected only once. This chain joins TRBV5-6 and TRBJ1-2, with 8 bases that match TRBD1. The CDR3 runs 15 residues. The V segment lost 2 bases and the J segment 4 bases; nucleotides outside the gene matches: 7. Germline values: CDR1 SGHDT, CDR2 YYEEEE. CDR3 sequence reads: CASSLSRGRLYGYTF. The CDR3 nucleotides are TGTGCCAGCAGCTTATCCAGGGGGCGTCTCTATGGCTACACCTTC.

The chain joins TRBV30 to TRBJ1-6; D is unclear. The CDR3 covers 16 residues. Trimming took 0 bases from V and 0 from J, leaving 9 bases between them. The V gene's germline CDR1 is GTSNPN and CDR2 SVGIG (reference sequence). This chain's CDR3 is CAWSVVGSSYNSPLHF. CDR3 bases: TGTGCCTGGAGTGTAGTGGGGAGCTCCTATAATTCACCCCTCCACTTT.

The table lists this clone with a few counts. The CDR3: CASSSRQIGELFF. Written as DNA, the CDR3 is TGTGCCAGCAGCTCCCGACAGATCGGGGAGCTGTTTTTT. This chain uses TRBV11-3 with TRBJ2-2, with D possibly being TRBD1 (5 bases). CDR1 and CDR2 from the germline V gene are SGHNT and YENEEA. Trimming left V 4 bases short and J 7 bases short, with 10 bases between. This CDR3 has 13 amino acids.

This chain joins TRBV11-2 and TRBJ2-3; 10 nucleotides line up with TRBD2. V shed 5 bases and J 4 bases; nucleotides not matched to a gene: 6. Germline V gene sequence: CDR1 SGHAT, CDR2 FQNNGV. The CDR3 has 15 amino acids. Here the CDR3 DNA reads TGTGCCAGCAGCACGAGCGGGAGGGGCTCAGATACGCAGTATTTT. This codes for CASSTSGRGSDTQYF.

The CDR3 DNA sequence: TGTGCCAGCAGCTTGTCCGGGAGGGACAATCAGCCCCAGCATTTT. This sequence encodes CASSLSGRDNQPQHF. This chain links TRBV5-8 with TRBJ1-5; D is uncertain. CDR3 length: 15 residues. CDR1 SGHTS and CDR2 YDEGEE come from the germline V gene. Trimming removed 1 base at V and 3 bases at J, with 11 bases between.

This chain joins TRBV30 and TRBJ1-2; D is perhaps TRBD1 (6 bases). This CDR3 is built from 13 residues. V lost 5 bases and J 7 bases, leaving 17 bases between the germline ends. Germline V gives CDR1 GTSNPN, CDR2 SVGIG (reference sequence). CDR3 sequence: CAWGSDRISGYTF. Here the CDR3 DNA reads TGTGCCTGGGGCTCCGACAGGATTTCTGGCTACACCTTC.

The chain uses TRBV5-1 and TRBJ2-7, with D possibly matching TRBD1 (7 bases). The CDR3 is 16 amino acids. Germline V gene lookup returns CDR1 SGHRS and CDR2 YFSETQ. Between the trimmed V and J ends, which lost 3 bases and 2 bases, there was a span of 18 bases. This chain's CDR3 is CASSWAGGTAPYEQYF. CDR3 in DNA: TGCGCCAGCAGCTGGGCTGGGGGGACAGCGCCCTACGAGCAGTACTTC.

This clone was counted only a few times. The genes are TRBV30 and TRBJ1-4; D gene ambiguous. The V gene's germline CDR1 is GTSNPN and CDR2 SVGIG (reference sequence). V gave up 1 base and J gave up 4 bases, with 7 bases separating them. This CDR3 has 13 amino acids. This CDR3 is CAWSDGGNEKLFF. The CDR3 nucleotides read TGTGCCTGGAGTGACGGTGGTAATGAAAAACTGTTTTTT.

This clone came up once. The chain recombines TRBV7-2 with TRBJ1-4; a possible D gene is TRBD1 (6 bases). Germline V gene lookup returns CDR1 SGHTA and CDR2 FQGNSA. This CDR3 is built from 14 residues. Deletions cut 4 bases from V and 6 bases from J, with 12 bases between. CDR3 bases: TGTGCCAGCAGCTCCACAGGGAGGGATGAAAAACTGTTTTTT. It encodes CASSSTGRDEKLFF.

This clone has just one count. The rearrangement uses TRBV3-1 (or the pseudogene TRBV3-2) and TRBJ2-1; 7 bases align to TRBD2. Germline V gene data show CDR1 as LGHDT and CDR2 as YNNKEL (reference sequence). The CDR3 is 14 residues long. J gave up 9 bases and V 8 bases, and 13 bases lay outside the gene matches. The CDR3 sequence is CASGRGKRETEQFF. The CDR3 DNA reads as TGTGCCAGCGGGCGGGGGAAGAGAGAAACTGAGCAGTTCTTC.

On this clone itself: At one end the junction does not follow the germline gene, possibly because of a read error. The chain carries TRBV14 and TRBJ1-1, with 9 bases aligning to TRBD1. CDR3 length: 15 amino acids. Germline V gives CDR1 SGHDN, CDR2 FVKESK. The CDR3 region is CASSHQTGGNNEAFF. In nucleotides, the CDR3 is TGTGCCAGCAGCCACCAGACAGGGGGGAACAATGAAGCTTTCTTT.

This rearrangement joins TRBV14 to TRBJ2-2; D not resolved. This CDR3 region has 13 residues. The germline CDR1 and CDR2 sequences are SGHDN and FVKESK. Trimming removed 1 base at V and 6 bases at J, with 6 bases between. The CDR3 bases are TGTGCCAGCAGCCAAGTCTATCCCGGGGAGCTGTTTTTT. It codes for CASSQVYPGELFF. The full variable domain, its missing parts supplied by reference TRBV14 and TRBJ2-2, is EAGVTQFPSHSVIEKGQTVTLRCDPISGHDNLYWYRRVMGKEIKFLLHFVKESKQDESGMPNNRFLAERTGGTYSTLKVQPAELEDSGVYFCASSQVYPGELFFGEGSRLTVL.

This chain links TRBV2 with TRBJ2-6, with TRBD1 identical over 7 bases. Per germline, CDR1 SNHLY and CDR2 FYNNEI. The CDR3 is 16 residues long. V was pared by 9 bases and J by 0 bases, with 8 bases of the junction left unmatched. The CDR3 DNA follows: TGTGCCAGACCCCGGGACAGTGACTCTGGGGCCAACGTCCTGACTTTC. Encoded protein: CARPRDSDSGANVLTF.

This rearrangement joins TRBV29-1 to TRBJ1-1; D gene unclear. Trimming left V 7 bases short and J 3 bases short, with 9 bases between. The germline V gene has CDR1 SQVTM and CDR2 ANQGSEA. The CDR3 consists of 11 residues. For the CDR3, the DNA is TGCAGCGCCGAGGTTTACACTGAAGCTTTCTTT. As protein: CSAEVYTEAFF. Using reference TRBV29-1 and TRBJ1-1 for the parts outside the CDR3, the full variable domain is SAVISQKPSRDICQRGTSLTIQCQVDSQVTMMFWYRQQPGQSLTLIATANQGSEATYESGFVIDKFPISRPNLTFSTLTVSNMSPEDSSIYLCSAEVYTEAFFGQGTRLTVV.